The sequence of this T cell receptor beta chain was determined in a study of blood T cell repertoires in COVID-19. The germline CDR1 and CDR2 sequences are WNHNN and SYGVQD (reference sequence). The length of the CDR3 is 13 residues. V gave up 2 bases and J gave up 2 bases, with 7 bases separating them. Original processing notes: Estimates of nucleated cell counts were drawn from the amplification of reference gene primers. The table came from immunoSEQ multiplex PCR; TCRdb's copy has only in-frame clones and leaves some out. D and trimming come from the DNA, and the V and J calls and clone size come from that table. This sample yields 250,000 or so clones, of which approximately 81% are seen a single time; about 6.2% belongs to the top ten. Participants were placed into cohorts based on the clinical history they reported. During the 2 weeks before they entered the study, exposed participants had met someone with a PCR-confirmed or clinician-diagnosed COVID-19 case.

Sequenced: PBMCs or T cells enriched from blood (not recorded which). This rearrangement joins TRBV10-1 to TRBJ2-7, with TRBD1 as a possible D gene (5 bases). The receptor comes from a woman in her 50s who had been exposed to COVID-19. The CDR3 nucleotides read TGCGCCAGCAGTGAGGGCAGGGCCTACGAGCAGTACTTC. It encodes CASSEGRAYEQYF.